Listed below are T cell receptor beta chains from one sample, sequenced in a study of blood T cell repertoires in COVID-19. The table came from immunoSEQ multiplex PCR; TCRdb's copy has only in-frame clones and leaves some out. In the table there are 55,000 to 70,000 clones, approximately 82% of which are singletons. The sample consisted of peripheral blood. The receptors come from an elderly woman with acute or convalescent COVID-19. The CDR3 runs from the conserved cysteine through the conserved F or W. D genes are given only for firm matches. A clone size is listed for some rows: how often the clone was seen (once, few, many), or a class if it is expanded.

NA	NA	TRBV7-6	TRBJ2-7	CASSLGPDRYYEQYF	TGTGCCAGCAGCTTAGGCCCGGACAGATACTACGAGCAGTACTTC
NA	TRBD2	TRBV4-2	TRBJ2-5	CASSQDTAGGQRGETQYF	TGTGCCAGCAGCCAAGATACAGCGGGGGGGCAGCGCGGAGAGACCCAGTACTTC
NA	TRBD1	TRBV18	TRBJ1-2	CASSPLTGDGYTF	TGTGCCAGCTCACCACTTACAGGGGACGGCTACACCTTC
NA	NA	TRBV5-1	TRBJ2-5	CASSLSGETQYF	TGCGCCAGCAGCTTAAGCGGCGAGACCCAGTACTTC
NA	NA	TRBV6-1	TRBJ1-5	CASILQGSNQPQHF	TGTGCCAGCATTTTACAGGGTAGCAATCAGCCCCAGCATTTT
NA	NA	TRBV5-1	TRBJ1-2	CASSLDGYGYTF	TGCGCCAGCAGCTTGGACGGGTATGGCTACACCTTC
NA	NA	TRBV12-3/TRBV12-4	TRBJ2-5	CASTEAEGETQYF	TGTGCCAGCACCGAGGCAGAGGGCGAGACCCAGTACTTC
NA	TRBD2	TRBV3-1/TRBV3-2	TRBJ2-5	CASSQDYPLAGGRETQYF	TGTGCCAGCAGCCAAGATTACCCCCTAGCGGGGGGCCGGGAGACCCAGTACTTC
NA	NA	TRBV6-5	TRBJ1-2	CASSLDGWGEYGYTF	TGTGCCAGCAGTCTCGACGGTTGGGGGGAATATGGCTACACCTTC
NA	NA	TRBV29-1	TRBJ2-5	CSEWDGTWETQYF	TGCAGCGAGTGGGACGGGACTTGGGAGACCCAGTACTTC
NA	TRBD1	TRBV30	TRBJ1-6	CAWSVGQGSYNSPLHF	TGTGCCTGGAGTGTAGGACAGGGAAGCTATAATTCACCCCTCCACTTT
many	NA	TRBV5-1	TRBJ1-6	CASSLAWGDTPLHF	TGCGCCAGCAGCTTGGCCTGGGGGGATACACCCCTCCACTTT
NA	NA	TRBV5-4	TRBJ1-1	CASSRHDGTEAFF	TGTGCCAGCAGCAGACATGATGGCACTGAAGCTTTCTTT
NA	NA	TRBV5-1	TRBJ1-1	CASSLDGARETEAFF	TGCGCCAGCAGCTTGGATGGGGCGCGAGAGACTGAAGCTTTCTTT
once	NA	TRBV6-5	TRBJ1-2	CASTRSQNYGYTF	TGTGCCAGCACCCGGTCCCAAAACTATGGCTACACCTTC
NA	TRBD1	TRBV5-1	TRBJ2-1	CASSRTGAGEQFF	TGCGCCAGCAGCCGGACAGGGGCAGGGGAGCAGTTCTTC
NA	NA	TRBV2	TRBJ1-3	CASSQGPGNTIYF	TGTGCCAGCAGCCAGGGTCCCGGAAACACCATATATTTT
NA	NA	TRBV27	TRBJ2-2	CASRGGTGELFF	TGTGCCAGCAGAGGGGGCACCGGGGAGCTGTTTTTT
NA	NA	TRBV29-1	TRBJ1-2	CSVELGPDYGYTF	TGCAGCGTTGAATTGGGGCCCGACTATGGCTACACCTTC
once	NA	TRBV6-5	TRBJ1-2	CASSYDGDYGYTF	TGTGCCAGCAGTTACGACGGAGACTATGGCTACACCTTC
once	NA	TRBV9	TRBJ1-2	CASSVATPGQNYGYTF	TGTGCCAGCAGCGTAGCGACCCCGGGACAAAACTATGGCTACACCTTC
NA	TRBD1	TRBV20-1	TRBJ2-3	CSASLATGGLSDTQYF	TGCAGTGCTAGTTTAGCTACAGGGGGCTTATCGGATACGCAGTATTTT
NA	TRBD1	TRBV29-1	TRBJ2-6	CSVTGTGKSGANVLTF	TGCAGCGTCACTGGGACAGGGAAGTCTGGGGCCAACGTCCTGACTTTC
NA	NA	TRBV4-1	TRBJ1-1	CASSPRETLGPGAFF	TGCGCCAGCAGCCCCAGGGAAACTTTGGGTCCTGGAGCTTTCTTT
NA	NA	TRBV5-1	TRBJ1-1	CASSQAGRGVNTEAFF	TGCGCCAGCAGCCAGGCCGGACGGGGGGTGAACACTGAAGCTTTCTTT
NA	NA	TRBV5-1	TRBJ2-1	CASRGVTGNEQFF	TGCGCCAGCAGAGGGGTAACGGGCAATGAGCAGTTCTTC
NA	NA	TRBV3-1/TRBV3-2	TRBJ1-1	CASSQGAGDKNTEAFF	TGTGCCAGCAGCCAAGGGGCCGGGGATAAGAACACTGAAGCTTTCTTT
NA	TRBD1	TRBV6-4	TRBJ2-6	CASSFTGTGGSGANVLTF	TGTGCCAGCAGCTTTACCGGGACAGGGGGCTCTGGGGCCAACGTCCTGACTTTC
NA	TRBD2	TRBV15	TRBJ2-7	CATAGGANEQYF	TGTGCCACTGCGGGGGGGGCGAACGAGCAGTACTTC
NA	TRBD2	TRBV10-1	TRBJ2-1	CASSESGGARNEQFF	TGCGCCAGCAGTGAGAGCGGGGGGGCCCGGAATGAGCAGTTCTTC
NA	NA	TRBV5-1	TRBJ1-1	CASSEGVSGEAFF	TGCGCCAGCAGCGAAGGGGTTTCGGGTGAAGCTTTCTTT
NA	NA	TRBV14	TRBJ1-1	CASSEQGNTEAFF	TGTGCCAGCAGCGAACAGGGGAACACTGAAGCTTTCTTT
NA	TRBD1	TRBV3-1/TRBV3-2	TRBJ2-2	CASSQGGQGPGELFF	TGTGCCAGCAGCCAAGGAGGACAGGGGCCCGGGGAGCTGTTTTTT
few	NA	TRBV27	TRBJ1-5	CASSFPGGVEGRTFDQPQHF	TGTGCCAGCAGTTTCCCTGGGGGGGTGGAGGGGCGGACCTTCGATCAGCCCCAGCATTTT
NA	NA	TRBV29-1	TRBJ1-5	CSVGGDQPQHF	TGCAGCGTTGGGGGGGATCAGCCCCAGCATTTT
NA	TRBD1	TRBV15	TRBJ2-7	CATSREVGQGVFYEQYF	TGTGCCACCAGCAGAGAGGTTGGGCAGGGGGTCTTTTACGAGCAGTACTTC
NA	TRBD2	TRBV6-4	TRBJ2-1	CASSDWTSGGANRNEQFF	TGTGCCAGCAGTGACTGGACTAGCGGGGGGGCCAATCGAAATGAGCAGTTCTTC
NA	NA	TRBV7-8	TRBJ2-1	CASTSYNEQFF	TGTGCCAGCACCTCGTACAATGAGCAGTTCTTC
NA	TRBD1	TRBV14	TRBJ1-2	CASSQEVRGAGYTF	TGTGCCAGCAGCCAAGAGGTCAGGGGGGCAGGCTACACCTTC
NA	TRBD1	TRBV7-2	TRBJ1-1	CASRRKSGTANTEAFF	TGTGCCAGCAGACGAAAGTCAGGGACAGCGAACACTGAAGCTTTCTTT
NA	NA	TRBV15	TRBJ2-7	CATSRERLFNSYEQYF	TGTGCCACCAGCAGAGAGCGACTATTCAACTCCTACGAGCAGTACTTC
NA	NA	TRBV6-2/TRBV6-3	TRBJ1-1	CASSSLGRGNTEAFF	TGTGCCAGCAGCTCCCTGGGGAGGGGGAACACTGAAGCTTTCTTT
NA	TRBD1	TRBV11-2	TRBJ1-2	CASSSPGTAYGYTF	TGTGCCAGCAGCTCGCCCGGGACAGCTTATGGCTACACCTTC
NA	TRBD2	TRBV5-1	TRBJ2-3	CASSLSGGASKDTQYF	TGCGCCAGCAGCCTTAGCGGGGGGGCCTCTAAAGATACGCAGTATTTT
NA	TRBD2	TRBV19	TRBJ2-3	CASSVGTSGGPRTDTQYF	TGTGCCAGTAGCGTCGGGACTAGCGGGGGGCCACGCACAGATACGCAGTATTTT
NA	TRBD1	TRBV6-5	TRBJ1-2	CASRQGQGARAGYTF	TGTGCCAGCAGGCAAGGACAGGGGGCGAGGGCGGGCTACACCTTC
NA	NA	TRBV3-1/TRBV3-2	TRBJ1-2	CASSPASGNYGYTF	TGTGCCAGCAGCCCCGCGTCAGGGAACTATGGCTACACCTTC
NA	TRBD2	TRBV20-1	TRBJ2-1	CSARLAGSQIF	TGCAGTGCTAGATTAGCGGGGTCGCAGATCTTC